These 32 T cell receptor beta chains came from one sample sequenced in a study of graft-versus-host responses after intestinal transplantation. The repertoire was sequenced with immunoSEQ multiplex PCR; TCRdb's copy has only in-frame clones and lacks some. The sample shows over 90,000 clones, 80% to 95% of them seen only once. No antigen is known for these receptors. The sequencing here drew on unstimulated CD8+ T cells sorted from spleen or lymph node cells, taken before intestinal transplant. The receptor source for this set is a human donor who received an intestinal transplant.

This clone was counted once. The V call is TRBV5-1, the J call TRBJ2-5, with TRBD1 identical over 7 bases. Germline values: CDR1 SGHRS, CDR2 YFSETQ. CDR3 length equals 15 residues. V lost 4 bases, J lost 5 bases, and 11 bases stayed unmatched. The CDR3 loop is CASSPGYTGVETQYF. The DNA of the CDR3 is TGCGCCAGCAGCCCGGGTTACACAGGGGTCGAGACCCAGTACTTC.

CDR3 sequence: CASSPPGTAYYEQYF. The DNA for the CDR3 is TGTGCCAGCTCACCCCCCGGGACAGCTTACTACGAGCAGTACTTC. The chain is built from TRBV18 and TRBJ2-7; the match to TRBD1 covers 7 bases. CDR3 size: 15 residues. Losses at the gene ends were 3 bases for V and 3 bases for J; bases not matched to a gene: 8. Looked up from germline, CDR1 is KGHSH and CDR2 is LQKENI. The full variable domain, rest sourced from reference TRBV18 and TRBJ2-7, is NAGVMQNPRHLVRRRGQEARLRCSPMKGHSHVYWYRQLPEEGLKFMVYLQKENIIDESGMPKERFSAEFPKEGPSILRIQQVVRGDSAAYFCASSPPGTAYYEQYFGPGTRLTVT.

The V gene is TRBV27, the J gene TRBJ1-2; D is ambiguous. This CDR3 has 11 amino acids. V was cut by 10 bases and J by 4 bases, with 10 bases left in between. Looked up from germline, CDR1 is MNHEY and CDR2 is SMNVEV (reference sequence). DNA for the CDR3: TGTGCCACAAACGGTGCCTATGGCTACACCTTC. This translates into CATNGAYGYTF.

The chain uses TRBV9 and TRBJ1-1; 7 positions agree with TRBD1. This CDR3 has 15 residues. The germline gives CDR1 SGDLS, CDR2 YYNGEE. The trim removed 4 bases at V and 4 bases at J, leaving 10 bases unmatched. DNA for the CDR3: TGTGCCAGCAGCCCGTGGACAGGACTGGGCACTGAAGCTTTCTTT. Amino acid sequence: CASSPWTGLGTEAFF. The variable domain in full, completed from reference TRBV9 and TRBJ1-1, reads DSGVTQTPKHLITATGQRVTLRCSPRSGDLSVYWYQQSLDQGLQFLIQYYNGEERAKGNILERFSAQQFPDLHSELNLSSLELGDSALYFCASSPWTGLGTEAFFGQGTRLTVV.

V usage is TRBV5-6 and J usage is TRBJ2-3; 12 positions match TRBD2. CDR1 and CDR2 from the germline V gene are SGHDT and YYEEEE. This CDR3 comprises 17 residues. Unmatched junction bases numbered 9, after V lost 3 bases and J lost 4 bases. CDR3 nucleotides: TGTGCCAGCAGCTCGGAAGGACTAGCGGGGAGGGCAGATACGCAGTATTTT. This gives the protein CASSSEGLAGRADTQYF. Full variable domain (outside the CDR3, taken from reference TRBV5-6 and TRBJ2-3): DAGVTQSPTHLIKTRGQQVTLRCSPKSGHDTVSWYQQALGQGPQFIFQYYEEEERQRGNFPDRFSGHQFPNYSSELNVNALLLGDSALYLCASSSEGLAGRADTQYFGPGTRLTVL.

CDR3 DNA: TGTGCCAGCAGTATACACGAGGAAGAGACCCAGTACTTC. This sequence encodes CASSIHEEETQYF. The chain combines TRBV6-5 with TRBJ2-5; D is unresolved. Trimming cost V 5 bases and J 3 bases, with 10 bases left between them. This CDR3 contains 13 residues. Germline V CDR1 and CDR2: MNHEY, SVGAGI.

In DNA form, the CDR3 reads TGTGCCAGCAGCCCAGACCTCACCGGGGAGCTGTTTTTT. Amino acid sequence: CASSPDLTGELFF. The chain uses TRBV7-2 and TRBJ2-2; unclear D gene. V was trimmed by 5 bases and J by 4 bases, leaving 8 bases between them. CDR1 and CDR2 from the germline V gene are SGHTA and FQGNSA. The CDR3 is 13 amino acids.

The chain has TRBV19 and TRBJ2-1, with D perhaps matching TRBD1 or TRBD2 (5 bases each). Between the trimmed V and J ends, which lost 1 base and 5 bases, there was a span of 9 bases. This CDR3 region has 14 residues. Germline V gene sequence: CDR1 LNHDA, CDR2 SQIVND (reference sequence). CDR3 DNA sequence: TGTGCCAGTAGTATAGGGGACGTTGACAATGAGCAGTTCTTC. This sequence encodes CASSIGDVDNEQFF.

The chain has TRBV25-1 and TRBJ2-7, with D uncertain. Germline values: CDR1 MGHDK, CDR2 SYGVNS. V was clipped by 4 bases and J by 2 bases, with 9 bases between them. There are 13 residues in the CDR3. The CDR3 spells CASSASFPYEQYF. The CDR3 nucleotides read TGTGCCAGCAGTGCCAGCTTTCCCTACGAGCAGTACTTC.

This sequence joins TRBV9 and TRBJ1-4; a weak D match, TRBD1 (6 bases). Germline V CDR1 and CDR2: SGDLS, YYNGEE. V lost 0 bases, J lost 5 bases, and 17 bases lay in between. The CDR3 loop spans 17 amino acids. The CDR3 DNA reads TGTGCCAGCAGCGTAGCGGGGGGTCGGGACAACAATGAAAAACTGTTTTTT. Protein sequence: CASSVAGGRDNNEKLFF.

The chain joins TRBV7-3 to TRBJ2-2; D not certain. V was cut by 1 base and J by 2 bases, with 11 bases left in between. CDR3 length equals 16 residues. Germline CDR1 reads SGHTA; CDR2 reads FQGTGA. CDR3 residues: CASSLSGVINTGELFF. The CDR3 DNA follows: TGTGCCAGCAGCTTAAGTGGAGTAATTAACACCGGGGAGCTGTTTTTT.

This clone was recorded a few times. V and J are TRBV4-1 and TRBJ2-7; 12 nucleotides match TRBD1. This CDR3 comprises 16 residues. Trimming took 3 bases from V and 7 from J; bases not matched to a gene: 10. Per germline, CDR1 MGHRA and CDR2 YSYEKL. CDR3 sequence reads: CASSQAPGQGAWEQYF. In DNA form, the CDR3 reads TGCGCCAGCAGCCAGGCCCCGGGACAGGGGGCCTGGGAGCAGTACTTC.

In this sample, this clone turned up once. The chain recombines TRBV9 with TRBJ2-1, with 10 nucleotides matching TRBD1. Per the germline V gene, CDR1 is SGDLS and CDR2 is YYNGEE. V lost 1 base, J lost 10 bases, and 8 bases stayed unmatched. The CDR3 length is 15 residues. The CDR3 region is CASSVFGQGVREQFF. CDR3 DNA: TGTGCCAGCAGCGTATTTGGACAGGGGGTCCGGGAGCAGTTCTTC.

V is TRBV27 and J is TRBJ1-4; D unclear. The CDR3 is 16 residues long. V was clipped by 5 bases and J by 1 base, with 14 bases between them. Germline CDR1 MNHEY, CDR2 SMNVEV (reference sequence). The CDR3 nucleotides are TGTGCCAGCAGTCCACTTCGCCTAAGAACTAATGAAAAACTGTTTTTT. This encodes CASSPLRLRTNEKLFF. Variable domain in full (rest from reference TRBV27 and TRBJ1-4): EAQVTQNPRYLITVTGKKLTVTCSQNMNHEYMSWYRQDPGLGLRQIYYSMNVEVTDKGDVPEGYKVSRKEKRNFPLILESPSPNQTSLYFCASSPLRLRTNEKLFFGSGTQLSVL.

The rearrangement uses TRBV7-9 and TRBJ2-1; TRBD2 matches 9 bases. Trimming cost V 6 bases and J 4 bases; bases outside gene matches: 4. CDR1 SEHNR and CDR2 FQNEAQ come from the germline V gene (reference sequence). The CDR3 loop spans 14 amino acids. The chain's CDR3 is CASRSGGFYNEQFF. The CDR3 region has the DNA TGTGCCAGCAGGAGCGGGGGGTTTTACAATGAGCAGTTCTTC.

The chain couples TRBV7-9 to TRBJ2-5, with a weak D call TRBD2 (7 bases). Germline assignment: CDR1 SEHNR and CDR2 FQNEAQ (reference sequence). CDR3 size: 15 residues. V lost 3 bases, J lost 1 base, and 12 bases lay in between. CDR3 in DNA: TGTGCCAGCAGCTTTGAGGGGGGGGGCCAAGAGACCCAGTACTTC. This codes for CASSFEGGGQETQYF.

The chain employs TRBV19 and TRBJ1-2, with D tentatively TRBD1 (6 bases). V lost 6 bases and J 6 bases, leaving 14 bases between the germline ends. Germline CDR1 and CDR2: LNHDA and SQIVND (reference sequence). This CDR3 region has 13 residues. The CDR3 DNA follows: TGTGCCAGTAGACCCGAGTACAGGGATGGCTACACCTTC. Protein: CASRPEYRDGYTF.

The chain carries TRBV5-6 and TRBJ1-5, with a weak D call TRBD1 (6 bases). V gave up 3 bases and J gave up 3 bases, with 13 bases separating them. Germline lookup yields CDR1 SGHDT and CDR2 YYEEEE. The CDR3 has 15 residues. CDR3 amino acids: CASSSNRESNQPQHF. The CDR3 bases are TGTGCCAGCAGCTCCAACAGGGAGTCCAATCAGCCCCAGCATTTT.

This clone came up once. Its ends do not fully match the called genes, so a read error is possible. The rearrangement joins TRBV6-6 to TRBJ2-1; D remains ambiguous. CDR3 length: 10 residues. CDR1 is MNHNY and CDR2 is SVGAGI in the germline V gene (reference sequence). In nucleotides, the CDR3 is TGTGCCAGCAGTTACGTAGGCGGACTCTTC. It specifies CASSYVGGLF.

The chain has TRBV19 and TRBJ1-2; D possibly corresponds to TRBD1 (6 bases). This CDR3 has 15 residues. V was trimmed by 7 bases and J by 2 bases, leaving 17 bases between them. Germline CDR1 reads LNHDA; CDR2 reads SQIVND (reference sequence). CDR3 protein: CASTPWGAENYGYTF. The CDR3 coding sequence is TGTGCCAGTACCCCATGGGGGGCGGAGAACTATGGCTACACCTTC.

The rearrangement joins TRBV27 to TRBJ2-7; the match to TRBD1 covers 7 bases. Losses at the gene ends were 2 bases for V and 2 bases for J; bases not matched to a gene: 6. CDR1 and CDR2 from the germline V gene are MNHEY and SMNVEV (reference sequence). The CDR3 runs 15 residues. The CDR3 loop is CASSLGDSLPYEQYF. The CDR3 DNA reads as TGTGCCAGCAGTTTAGGGGACAGCCTACCCTACGAGCAGTACTTC.

The V gene is TRBV6-5, the J gene TRBJ2-2; TRBD1 is a possible D gene (6 bases). The germline gives CDR1 MNHEY, CDR2 SVGAGI. The CDR3 covers 14 residues. V was trimmed by 4 bases and J by 13 bases, leaving 19 bases between them. This chain's CDR3 is CASSFTGRLDGLFF. The DNA for the CDR3 is TGTGCCAGCAGTTTTACAGGGCGCCTCGACGGGCTGTTTTTT.

The chain employs TRBV5-1 and TRBJ2-7; 9 nucleotides agree with TRBD2. The CDR3 is 16 residues long. Trimming removed 3 bases from V and 3 bases from J; junction bases left unmatched: 10. Germline V CDR1 and CDR2: SGHRS, YFSETQ. CDR3 bases: TGCGCCAGCAGCTCTGATCAGGGACTAGCTTTCTACGAGCAGTACTTC. This sequence encodes CASSSDQGLAFYEQYF.

This chain joins TRBV6-6 and TRBJ1-5; a possible D gene is TRBD1 (6 bases). CDR1 and CDR2 (germline): MNHNY, SVGAGI (reference sequence). V was shortened by 0 bases and J by 5 bases, with 14 bases between the two germline ends. This CDR3 contains 16 residues. The CDR3 sequence: CASSYSTEGVDQPQHF. The DNA of the CDR3 is TGTGCCAGCAGTTACTCGACGGAGGGGGTTGATCAGCCCCAGCATTTT.

This chain connects TRBV5-6 to TRBJ1-2; maybe TRBD1 (5 bases). CDR3 length equals 13 residues. The germline V and J ends were trimmed by 4 bases and 3 bases, with 10 bases remaining between them. Per germline, CDR1 SGHDT and CDR2 YYEEEE. Here the CDR3 DNA reads TGTGCCAGCAGCCCCCGACAGTACTATGGCTACACCTTC. It encodes CASSPRQYYGYTF.

V gene TRBV5-4 combines with J gene TRBJ2-3, with TRBD2 identical over 8 bases. Germline-derived CDR1 and CDR2 are SGHNT and YYREEE (reference sequence). With V trimmed by 4 bases and J by 0 bases, 13 bases remained unmatched. The CDR3 spans 18 residues. The CDR3 DNA reads TGTGCCAGCAGCCCCCCGGGGGAGTCGGGGGGGAGCACAGATACGCAGTATTTT. It codes for CASSPPGESGGSTDTQYF.

The chain uses TRBV7-9 and TRBJ1-2; no clear D. Germline V gene lookup returns CDR1 SEHNR and CDR2 FQNEAQ (reference sequence). The CDR3 is 14 residues long. Trimming shortened V by 6 bases and J by 8 bases, and 19 bases separated the two germline ends. The CDR3 DNA reads TGTGCCAGCAGTTCCTTACCGGGAACGAACGGCTACACCTTC. It encodes CASSSLPGTNGYTF.

The chain couples TRBV9 to TRBJ2-7; D unresolved. The CDR3 spans 16 residues. Germline V CDR1 and CDR2: SGDLS, YYNGEE. V dropped 2 bases and J dropped 2 bases, with 17 bases sitting between them. This CDR3 is CASSVSVDRPTYEQYF. The CDR3 nucleotides read TGTGCCAGCAGCGTTTCCGTGGACCGGCCTACCTACGAGCAGTACTTC.

V is TRBV13 and J is TRBJ2-5, with 12 bases matching TRBD2. The germline V gene has CDR1 PRHDT and CDR2 FYEKMQ (reference sequence). CDR3 length equals 17 residues. Trimming removed 0 bases from V and 0 bases from J; junction bases left unmatched: 2. This CDR3 reads CASSLGTSGGYQETQYF. The CDR3 DNA reads as TGTGCCAGCAGCTTAGGGACTAGCGGGGGCTACCAAGAGACCCAGTACTTC.

V and J are TRBV2 and TRBJ2-5; D remains unclear. Germline V lookup: CDR1 SNHLY, CDR2 FYNNEI. Deletions cut 1 base from V and 5 bases from J, with 11 bases between. The CDR3 contains 14 residues. The CDR3 protein is CASSEEPYGETQYF. The DNA for the CDR3 is TGTGCCAGCAGTGAAGAGCCCTACGGGGAGACCCAGTACTTC.

This chain uses TRBV5-4 with TRBJ1-1; weak D call: TRBD1 (5 bases). From germline, CDR1 is SGHNT and CDR2 YYREEE (reference sequence). Trimming removed 7 bases from V and 2 bases from J, with 12 bases in between. This CDR3 spans 13 amino acids. CDR3 nucleotides: TGTGCCAGCCGACACGGGGCTAACACTGAAGCTTTCTTT. This encodes CASRHGANTEAFF.

The chain has TRBV5-1 and TRBJ2-7; D is perhaps TRBD1 (6 bases). The CDR3 is made up of 14 amino acids. Trimming took off 4 bases at V and 1 base at J, with 12 bases between the two ends. From germline, CDR1 is SGHRS and CDR2 YFSETQ. CDR3: CASSLKTGSYEQYF. The CDR3 DNA reads as TGCGCCAGCAGCCTAAAGACAGGTTCCTACGAGCAGTACTTC.